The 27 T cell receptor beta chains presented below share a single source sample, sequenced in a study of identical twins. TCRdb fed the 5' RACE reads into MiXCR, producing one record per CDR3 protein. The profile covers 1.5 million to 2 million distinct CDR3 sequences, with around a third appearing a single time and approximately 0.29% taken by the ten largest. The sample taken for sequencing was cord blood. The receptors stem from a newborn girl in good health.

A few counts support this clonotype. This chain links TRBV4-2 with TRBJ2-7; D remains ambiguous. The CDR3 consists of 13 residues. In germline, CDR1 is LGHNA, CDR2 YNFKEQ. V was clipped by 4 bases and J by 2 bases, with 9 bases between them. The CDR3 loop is CASSPSVTYEQYF. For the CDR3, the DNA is TGTGCCAGCAGCCCCTCGGTTACCTACGAGCAGTACTTC.

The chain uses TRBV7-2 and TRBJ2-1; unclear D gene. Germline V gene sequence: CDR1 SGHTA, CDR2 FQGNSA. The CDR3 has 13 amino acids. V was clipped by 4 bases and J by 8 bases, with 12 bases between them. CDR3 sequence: CASSWYPGHEQFF. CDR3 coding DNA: TGTGCCAGCAGCTGGTACCCGGGCCATGAGCAGTTCTTC.

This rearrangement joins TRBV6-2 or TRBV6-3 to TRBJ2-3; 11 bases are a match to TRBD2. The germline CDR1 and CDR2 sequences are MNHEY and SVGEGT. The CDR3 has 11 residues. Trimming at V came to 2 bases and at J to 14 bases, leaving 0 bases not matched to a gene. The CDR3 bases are TGTGCCAGCAGTTACGGGACTAGCGGGTATTTT. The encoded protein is CASSYGTSGYF.

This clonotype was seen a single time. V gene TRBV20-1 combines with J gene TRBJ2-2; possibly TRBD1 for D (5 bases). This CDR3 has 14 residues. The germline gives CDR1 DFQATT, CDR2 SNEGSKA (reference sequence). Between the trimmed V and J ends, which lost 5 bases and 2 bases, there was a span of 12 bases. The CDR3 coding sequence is TGCAGTGCTCCTACAGGAGTCAACACCGGGGAGCTGTTTTTT. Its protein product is CSAPTGVNTGELFF.

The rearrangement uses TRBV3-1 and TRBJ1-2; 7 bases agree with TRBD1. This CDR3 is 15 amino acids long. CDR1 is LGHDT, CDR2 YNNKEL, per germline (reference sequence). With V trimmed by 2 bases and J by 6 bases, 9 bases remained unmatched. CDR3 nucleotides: TGTGCCAGCAGCCAATACAGGGGCCCTGGAAATGGCTACACCTTC. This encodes CASSQYRGPGNGYTF.

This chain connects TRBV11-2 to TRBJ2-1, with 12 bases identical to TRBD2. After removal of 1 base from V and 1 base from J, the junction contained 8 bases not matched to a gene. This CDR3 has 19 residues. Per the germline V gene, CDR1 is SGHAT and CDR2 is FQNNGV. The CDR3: CASSLGPGLAGKSYNEQFF. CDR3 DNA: TGTGCCAGCAGCTTAGGACCCGGACTAGCGGGGAAATCCTACAATGAGCAGTTCTTC.

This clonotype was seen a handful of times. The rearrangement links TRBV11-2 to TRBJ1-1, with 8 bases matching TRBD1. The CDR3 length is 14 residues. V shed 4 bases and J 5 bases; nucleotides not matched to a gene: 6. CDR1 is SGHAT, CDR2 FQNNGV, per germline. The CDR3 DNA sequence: TGTGCCAGCAGCTCCCTCAACAGGGGGACTGAAGCTTTCTTT. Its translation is CASSSLNRGTEAFF.

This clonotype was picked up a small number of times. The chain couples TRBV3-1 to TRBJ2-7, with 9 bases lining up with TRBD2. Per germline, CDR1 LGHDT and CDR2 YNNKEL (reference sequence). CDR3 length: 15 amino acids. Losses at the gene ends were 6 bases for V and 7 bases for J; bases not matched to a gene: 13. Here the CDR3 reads CASSPTRTSAWEQYF. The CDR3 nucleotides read TGTGCCAGCAGTCCTACCAGGACTAGCGCCTGGGAGCAGTACTTC.

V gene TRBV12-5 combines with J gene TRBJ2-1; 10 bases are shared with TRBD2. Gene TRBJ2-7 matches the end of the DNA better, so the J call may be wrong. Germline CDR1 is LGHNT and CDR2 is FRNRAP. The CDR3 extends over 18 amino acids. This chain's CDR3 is CASARTSGVTISYNEQYF. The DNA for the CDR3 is TGTGCTAGTGCTCGAACTAGCGGGGTTACAATCTCCTACAATGAGCAGTACTTC.

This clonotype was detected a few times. The CDR3 coding sequence is TGTGCCAGCAGTCCCCTAGGGCGGGGAAACCAAGAGACCCAGTACTTC. Its translation: CASSPLGRGNQETQYF. The chain carries TRBV6-2 or TRBV6-3 and TRBJ2-5; D possibly corresponds to TRBD2 (6 bases). Germline assignment: CDR1 MNHEY and CDR2 SVGEGT. Trimming took off 5 bases at V and 0 bases at J, with 16 bases between the two ends. CDR3 length: 16 amino acids.

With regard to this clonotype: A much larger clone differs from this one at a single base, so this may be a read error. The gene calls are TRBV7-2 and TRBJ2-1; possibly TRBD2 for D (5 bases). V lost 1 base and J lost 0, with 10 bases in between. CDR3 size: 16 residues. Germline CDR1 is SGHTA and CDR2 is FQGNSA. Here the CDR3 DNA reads TGTACCAGCAGCTTAGTTAGCGTGAGCTCCTACAATGAGCAGTTCTTC. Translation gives CTSSLVSVSSYNEQFF.

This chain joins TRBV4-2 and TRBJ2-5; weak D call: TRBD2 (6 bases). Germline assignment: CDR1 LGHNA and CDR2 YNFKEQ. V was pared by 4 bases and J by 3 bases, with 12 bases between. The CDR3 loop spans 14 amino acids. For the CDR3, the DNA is TGTGCCAGCAGCCTACGAGCTAGCGAAGAGACCCAGTACTTC. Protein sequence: CASSLRASEETQYF.

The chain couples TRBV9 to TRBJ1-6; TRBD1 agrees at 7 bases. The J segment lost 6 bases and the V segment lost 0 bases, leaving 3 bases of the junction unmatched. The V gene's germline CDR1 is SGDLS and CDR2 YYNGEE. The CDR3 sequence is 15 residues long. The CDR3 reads CASSVAGTVNSPLHF. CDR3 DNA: TGTGCCAGCAGCGTAGCCGGGACAGTTAATTCACCCCTCCACTTT.

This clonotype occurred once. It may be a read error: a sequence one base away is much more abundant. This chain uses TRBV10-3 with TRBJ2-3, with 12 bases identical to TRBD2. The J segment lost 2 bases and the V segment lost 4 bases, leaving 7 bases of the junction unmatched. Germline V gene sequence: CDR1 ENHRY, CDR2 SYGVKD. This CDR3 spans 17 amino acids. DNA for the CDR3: TGTGCCATCAGTGGGCGACTAGCGGGGGTCCCCACAGATACGCAGTATTTT. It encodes CAISGRLAGVPTDTQYF.

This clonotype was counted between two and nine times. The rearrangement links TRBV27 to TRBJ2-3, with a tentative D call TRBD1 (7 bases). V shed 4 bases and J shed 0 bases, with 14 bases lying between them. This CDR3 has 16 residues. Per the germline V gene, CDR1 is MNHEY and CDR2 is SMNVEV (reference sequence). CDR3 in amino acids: CASSSPTGRSTDTQYF. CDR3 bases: TGTGCCAGCAGTTCCCCGACAGGGAGGAGCACAGATACGCAGTATTTT.

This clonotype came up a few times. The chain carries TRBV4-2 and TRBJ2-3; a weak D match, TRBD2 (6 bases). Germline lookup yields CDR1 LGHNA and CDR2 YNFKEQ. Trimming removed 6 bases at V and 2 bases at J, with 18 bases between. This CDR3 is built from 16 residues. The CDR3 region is CASRHNPGLPTDTQYF. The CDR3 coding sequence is TGTGCCAGCAGGCACAATCCGGGACTCCCCACAGATACGCAGTATTTT.

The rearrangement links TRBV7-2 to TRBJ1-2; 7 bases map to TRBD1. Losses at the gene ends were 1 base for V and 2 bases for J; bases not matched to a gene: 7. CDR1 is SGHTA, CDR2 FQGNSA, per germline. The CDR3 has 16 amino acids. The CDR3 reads CASSLGLQGTNYGYTF. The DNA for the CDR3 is TGTGCCAGCAGCTTAGGGTTACAGGGGACGAACTATGGCTACACCTTC. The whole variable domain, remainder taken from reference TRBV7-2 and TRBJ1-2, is GAGVSQSPSNKVTEKGKDVELRCDPISGHTALYWYRQSLGQGLEFLIYFQGNSAPDKSGLPSDRFSAERTGGSVSTLTIQRTQQEDSAVYLCASSLGLQGTNYGYTFGSGTRLTVV.

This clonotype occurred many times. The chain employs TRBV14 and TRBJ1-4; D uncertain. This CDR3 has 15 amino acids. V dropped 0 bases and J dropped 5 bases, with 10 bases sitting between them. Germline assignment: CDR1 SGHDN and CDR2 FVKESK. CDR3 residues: CASSQDRRVNEKLFF. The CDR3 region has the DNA TGTGCCAGCAGCCAAGATCGGAGGGTGAATGAAAAACTGTTTTTT.

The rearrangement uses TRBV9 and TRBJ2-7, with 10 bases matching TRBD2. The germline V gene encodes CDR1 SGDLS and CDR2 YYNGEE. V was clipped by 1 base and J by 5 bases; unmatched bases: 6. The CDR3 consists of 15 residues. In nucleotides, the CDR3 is TGTGCCAGCAGCGTATCCCTAGCGGGAGACGACGAGCAGTACTTC. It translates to CASSVSLAGDDEQYF.

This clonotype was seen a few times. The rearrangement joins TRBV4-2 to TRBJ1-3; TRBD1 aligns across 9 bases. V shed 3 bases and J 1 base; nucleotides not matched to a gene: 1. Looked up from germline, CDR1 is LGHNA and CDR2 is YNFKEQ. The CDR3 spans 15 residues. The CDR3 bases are TGTGCCAGCAGCCATGGGACAGGGTCTGGAAACACCATATATTTT. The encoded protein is CASSHGTGSGNTIYF.

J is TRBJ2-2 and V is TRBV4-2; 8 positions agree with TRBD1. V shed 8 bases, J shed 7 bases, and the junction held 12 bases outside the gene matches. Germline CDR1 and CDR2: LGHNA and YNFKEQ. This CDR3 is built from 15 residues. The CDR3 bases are TGTGCCAGCTACTACGGGGCAGGGGGCGTCGGGGAGCTGTTTTTT. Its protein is CASYYGAGGVGELFF.

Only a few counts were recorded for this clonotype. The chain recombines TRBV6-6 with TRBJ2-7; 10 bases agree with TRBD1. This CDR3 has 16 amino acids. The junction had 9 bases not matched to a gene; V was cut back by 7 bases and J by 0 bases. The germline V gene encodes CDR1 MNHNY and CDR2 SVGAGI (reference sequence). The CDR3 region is CASTQTGTGASYEQYF. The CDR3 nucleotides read TGTGCCAGCACACAGACCGGGACAGGGGCCTCCTACGAGCAGTACTTC.

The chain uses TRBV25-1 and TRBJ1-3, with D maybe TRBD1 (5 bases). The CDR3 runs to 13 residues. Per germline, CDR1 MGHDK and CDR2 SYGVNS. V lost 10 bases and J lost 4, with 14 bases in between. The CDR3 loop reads CATDSSMGNTIYF. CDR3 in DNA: TGTGCCACAGACAGTTCGATGGGAAACACCATATATTTT.

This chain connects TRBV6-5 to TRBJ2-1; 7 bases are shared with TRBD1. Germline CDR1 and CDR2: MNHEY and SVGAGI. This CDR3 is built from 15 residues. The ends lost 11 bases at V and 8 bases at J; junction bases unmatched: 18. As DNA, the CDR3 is TGTGCCCGCTCTACGGCGCGACAGGGTATGCATGAGCAGTTCTTC. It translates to CARSTARQGMHEQFF.

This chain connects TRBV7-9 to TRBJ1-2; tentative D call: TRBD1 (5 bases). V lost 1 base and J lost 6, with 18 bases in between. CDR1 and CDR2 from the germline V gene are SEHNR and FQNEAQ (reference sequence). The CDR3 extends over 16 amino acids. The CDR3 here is CASSLGGEDLVHGYTF. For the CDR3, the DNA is TGTGCCAGCAGCTTAGGGGGGGAGGATCTGGTCCATGGCTACACCTTC.

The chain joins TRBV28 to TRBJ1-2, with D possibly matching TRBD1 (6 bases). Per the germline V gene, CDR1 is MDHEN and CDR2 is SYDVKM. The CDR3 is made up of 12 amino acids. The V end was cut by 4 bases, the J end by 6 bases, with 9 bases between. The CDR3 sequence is CASSWGGDGYTF. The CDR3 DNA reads TGTGCCAGCAGTTGGGGGGGCGATGGCTACACCTTC.

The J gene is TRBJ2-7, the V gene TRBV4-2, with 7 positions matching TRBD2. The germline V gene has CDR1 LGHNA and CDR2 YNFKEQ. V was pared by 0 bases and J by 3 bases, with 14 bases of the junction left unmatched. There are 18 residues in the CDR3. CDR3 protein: CASSQEGVMGGIIYEQYF. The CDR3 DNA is TGTGCCAGCAGCCAAGAGGGGGTGATGGGGGGGATAATCTACGAGCAGTACTTC.